A single T cell receptor beta chain is shown here with its context. Its target antigen remains unknown. Base qualities are not recorded, but no much larger clone differs from it by a single base. In the prospective study, participants were roughly 18 to 100 years old, resided in 25 or so geographic areas of the United States, and were enrolled through a virtual design. To assign participants to cohorts, the prospective study relied on clinical history that participants themselves reported in a screening survey and a study questionnaire. Exposed participants had been in contact with someone with a PCR-confirmed or clinician-diagnosed COVID-19 case within 2 weeks of study entry. In the prospective study, mobile phlebotomists collected whole blood, serum and a nasopharyngeal or oropharyngeal swab from each participant. Prospective study participants could optionally give additional blood draws and questionnaires over an approximately 2-month period. Before DNA extraction, blood samples from the prospective study were shipped at room temperature or frozen.

This entry belongs to a study of blood T cell repertoires in COVID-19 (dated by TCRdb to 2018 to 2021). For context, the study as a whole: The collaborator samples originated in the United States, Italy and Spain and spanned the acute and convalescent phases of COVID-19. The material from the prospective study consisted of cDNA or gDNA derived from T cells, B-cell-depleted T cells, or PBMCs. The dataset comprised deeply sampled blood TCRbeta repertoires from subjects exposed to, actively infected with, or recovered from COVID-19. The repertoires were made available in a free public database intended to serve as a resource for research on the immune response to SARS-CoV-2. Samples came from the ongoing ImmuneRACE study (first 160 participants) plus 1,254 subjects from 6 global collaborators. A de-identified subject ID, COVID-19 status, age in years and sex were almost always included in the sample metadata. Where available, HLA class I and class II types were obtained from metadata supplied by the sample provider rather than from assay-based typing.

The CDR3 starts with the cysteine, ends with the phenylalanine, and has 16 residues. Only CDR3 DNA remains: 48 bases, in frame from the first base. The germline V and J ends show losses of 0 bases and 6 bases respectively, and no gene match explains 3 bases of the junction. In the germline V gene, CDR1 corresponds to SGHVS and CDR2 to FQNEAQ. Overall results and qualifications from the work: Clinical and demographic metadata were provided uncurated, with the amount varying by source and participant.

TCRbeta CDR3 regions were amplified from genomic DNA using the immunoSEQ Assay, a bias-controlled multiplex PCR. In the authors' own workflow: The number of nucleated cells in each sample was estimated from the amplification of reference gene primers within the assay. To quantify the absolute abundance of each unique TCRbeta CDR3 rearrangement, sequence reads were collapsed and filtered. For each sample, productive Simpson clonality was calculated by taking the square root of Simpson's diversity index across productive rearrangements. TCRdb holds this immuneACCESS table with in-frame rearrangements only. Some clones are missing; in checked studies, unresolved V genes explain under half, and the rest has no known cause. V and J calls and clone size follow that table, whereas D and trimming were derived from the DNA. Counted in this sample were around 130,000 clones; about four fifths of them appeared once. 1.5% to 2% of the sample is held by the ten biggest clonotypes.

The sequence was collected from a woman in her late teens or twenties who had been exposed to COVID-19. In this chain, TRBV7-8 is recombined with TRBJ2-2; TRBD2 matches 11 bases in the middle. The sample taken for sequencing was PBMCs or T cells enriched from blood (not recorded which). CDR3 region: CASSLAASGRPGELFF. The nucleotide sequence reads TGTGCCAGCAGCTTAGCGGCTAGCGGGAGGCCCGGGGAGCTGTTTTTT.